A single T cell receptor beta chain is shown here with its context. CDR1 is SGHTA, CDR2 FQGNSA, per germline. Trimming at V came to 5 bases and at J to 7 bases, leaving 9 bases not matched to a gene. This CDR3 is 15 amino acids long. This sample was included in a study of blood T cell repertoires in COVID-19. Study details: Acute and convalescent COVID-19 samples came from the United States, Italy and Spain. T cells, B-cell-depleted T cells, or PBMCs supplied cDNA or gDNA.

Authors' data handling: By means of reference gene primer amplification, nucleated cell counts were estimated. Assay: immunoSEQ multiplex PCR; the TCRdb copy retains only in-frame clones and omits some. For V, J and clone size, that table is used; D and trimming come from the DNA. The profile shows roughly 170,000 clones, 84% of them singletons. The chain carries TRBV7-2 and TRBJ1-5, with 9 nucleotides matching TRBD1. The sample consisted of peripheral blood. The sequence was collected from a human donor in a cohort sampled during active COVID-19. CDR3 bases: TGTGCCAGCAGCCCATCACAGGGGGCTGGGCAGCCCCAGCATTTT. Its translation is CASSPSQGAGQPQHF. Combining the CDR3 with reference TRBV7-2 and TRBJ1-5 gives the whole variable domain GAGVSQSPSNKVTEKGKDVELRCDPISGHTALYWYRQSLGQGLEFLIYFQGNSAPDKSGLPSDRFSAERTGGSVSTLTIQRTQQEDSAVYLCASSPSQGAGQPQHFGDGTRLSIL.